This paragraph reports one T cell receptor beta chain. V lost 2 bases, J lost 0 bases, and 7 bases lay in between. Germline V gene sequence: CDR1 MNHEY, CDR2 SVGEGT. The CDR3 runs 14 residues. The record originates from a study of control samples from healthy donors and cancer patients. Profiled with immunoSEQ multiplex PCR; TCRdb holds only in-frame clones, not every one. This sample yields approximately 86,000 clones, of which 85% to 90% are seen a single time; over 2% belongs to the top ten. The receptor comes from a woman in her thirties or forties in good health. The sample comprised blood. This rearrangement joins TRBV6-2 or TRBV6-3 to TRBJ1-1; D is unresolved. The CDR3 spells CASSYVHLNTEAFF. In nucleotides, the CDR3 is TGTGCCAGCAGTTACGTCCACTTGAACACTGAAGCTTTCTTT.